This is a list of T cell receptor beta chains from one sample in a study of graft-versus-host responses after intestinal transplantation. Their recognized antigens are unknown. Some clones are missing from TCRdb's copy, which holds only in-frame ones; the method was immunoSEQ multiplex PCR. The top ten clones hold roughly 0.11% of a sample with 95,000 to 150,000 clones, 85% to 95% of them seen once. The sample was unstimulated CD4+ T cells sorted from spleen or lymph node cells, taken before intestinal transplant. These receptors were obtained from a human donor who received an intestinal transplant. The CDR3 runs from the conserved cysteine through the conserved F or W.

TRBV5-6,CASSFTGTRPYNEQFF
TRBV6-1,CASRLARDGSEAFF
TRBV23-1,CASSQCTSGRASIGPYNEQFF
TRBV7-9,CASSTTTGLPYEQYF
TRBV6-5,CASSRRGSQETQYF
TRBV5-1,CASSKGQAFSYEQYF
TRBV20-1,CSASLPYEQYF
TRBV27,CASSFRPPGHHSGANVLTF
TRBV6-5,CASSTDRGGEKLFF
TRBV5-4,CASSLVGAGYGYTF
TRBV6-6,CASRETSGGTGELFF
TRBV15,CATSRAGSSYEQYF
TRBV5-1,CASSLGTNLAGVTDTQYF
TRBV9,CASSVMGQPFNEQFF
TRBV5-6,CASSLGSLHFDGYTF
TRBV7-9,CASSSQGQETQYF
TRBV7-3,CASSLTASLSGANVLTF
TRBV15,CATSNPPLLAGRETQYF
TRBV6-1,CASSEYGLAVVNEQFF
TRBV5-1,CASSLDTGFNQPQHF
TRBV29-1,CSVAEGISSYEQYF
TRBV18,CASSRTTSGAGNEQFF
TRBV2,CASSILWANSNQPQHF
TRBV19,CASNPPSGRKGSYNEQFF
TRBV6-5,CASSYSDLRYGYTF
TRBV11-2,CASRDGPNTEAFF
TRBV4-1,CASSQGIRTGFGTTEAFF
TRBV2,CASRLLADLGEQYF
TRBV5-6,CASSLYGGSASYEQYF
TRBV5-4,CASSFGGATVQPQHF
TRBV6-5,CASTSGTSYEQYF
TRBV28,CASSFPGGSQPQHF
TRBV6-1,CASSGHSEQYF
TRBV5-6,CASPETGGGGLQETQYF
TRBV9,CASSPQQLDSGLPQHF
TRBV7-9,CASSLTTLNYGYTF
TRBV19,CASSIAAGGTDTQYF
TRBV6-5,CASSRGQGYNYGYTF
TRBV27,CASSLSRQGVAKNIQYF
TRBV5-1,CASSPRTANYGYTF
TRBV2,CASSELQGALDTIYF
TRBV5-1,CASSLLAGGYNEQFF
TRBV27,CASRFQGAYTEAFF
TRBV30,CAWNEMTGKNIQYF
TRBV11-2,CASSPPFGNTIYF
TRBV6-1,CASSRGSTNEQYF